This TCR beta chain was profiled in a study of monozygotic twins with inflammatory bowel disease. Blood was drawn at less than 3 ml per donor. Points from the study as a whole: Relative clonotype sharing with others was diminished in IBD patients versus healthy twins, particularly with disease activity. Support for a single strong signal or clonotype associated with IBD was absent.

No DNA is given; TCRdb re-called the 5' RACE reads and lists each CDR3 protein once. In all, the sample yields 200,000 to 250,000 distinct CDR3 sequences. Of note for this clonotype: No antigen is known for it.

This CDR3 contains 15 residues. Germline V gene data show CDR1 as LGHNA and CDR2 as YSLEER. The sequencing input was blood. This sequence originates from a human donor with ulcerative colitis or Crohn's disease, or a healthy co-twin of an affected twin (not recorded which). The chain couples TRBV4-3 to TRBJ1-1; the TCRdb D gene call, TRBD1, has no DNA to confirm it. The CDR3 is CASSQVGTVNIEAFF.